Listed below are T cell receptor beta chains from one sample, sequenced in a study of low-dose radiotherapy and immunotherapy resistance in tumors. TCRdb passed the reads through MiXCR, listing each CDR3 protein once. In the table there are 100,000 or so distinct CDR3 sequences, 9.4% of which are singletons. The material sequenced was PBMCs, taken before treatment. All receptors derive from a male donor with prostate cancer. Each CDR3 is given with its conserved first and last residue. D genes are given only for firm matches.

v_call,cdr3_length,d_call,cdr3_aa
TRBV7-2,14,TRBD1,CASSLGQGRSPLHF
TRBV24-1,13,.,CATSRTGNQPQHF
TRBV12-5,14,.,CASGSGLGYNEQFF
TRBV10-2,16,.,CASTSGLAGVRGAVFF
TRBV6-2/TRBV6-3,16,TRBD2,CASSRPSGTIAGELFF
TRBV29-1,15,.,CSVYKLKRQSYEQYF
TRBV12-3/TRBV12-4,13,.,CASSLSGSETQYF
TRBV5-1,15,TRBD2,CASRQLAGGFDEQFF
TRBV7-2,15,TRBD2,CASSLTPGGSYEQYF
TRBV20-1,8,.,CSARDKYF
TRBV28,15,.,CASSLFSRAVQPQHF
TRBV14,13,.,CASSHGGANVLTF
TRBV12-3/TRBV12-4,14,.,CASSWDPTRYEQYF
TRBV28,15,.,CASSPGDKFTDTQYF
TRBV20-1,13,.,CSARDPFYNGYTF
TRBV7-9,15,TRBD1,CASSPGTGLTGELFF
TRBV13,15,TRBD2,CASSFRTSGKNIQYF
TRBV12-3/TRBV12-4,16,.,CASKPRRGGLHETQYF
TRBV14,15,TRBD1,CASSQDYRGLYEQYF
TRBV4-3,18,.,CASSQELRVPQEEDTQYF
TRBV28,13,.,CASTGNRNYGYTF
TRBV20-1,17,.,CSARDRGGGRSITEAFF
TRBV5-4,15,.,CASSRGNSGANVLTF
TRBV5-1,13,TRBD1,CASSADRGQTQYF
TRBV19,13,.,CASSIGSSYEQYF
TRBV26,16,.,CASSGTGTSGRDTQYF
TRBV29-1,13,.,CSARPLAYNEQFF
TRBV28,16,TRBD2,CASSLGTSGNWNEQFF
TRBV7-2,12,.,CASSLITGEQYF